This TCR beta chain was profiled in a study of blood T cell repertoires in COVID-19. Study overall: COVID-19 samples, acute and convalescent, were from the United States, Italy and Spain. T cells, B-cell-depleted T cells, or PBMCs supplied cDNA or gDNA.

Sequenced by immunoSEQ multiplex PCR; TCRdb stores in-frame clones only, minus some. The sample has 150,000 to 200,000 clones; 88% are singletons. CDR3 length equals 16 residues. Germline V gene sequence: CDR1 SGHNT, CDR2 YYREEE (reference sequence). Unmatched junction bases numbered 11, after V lost 4 bases and J lost 7 bases. Those enrolled, adults aged roughly 18 to 89 years, came from about two dozen US areas. Grouping used clinical history reported by participants in a survey and questionnaire. The rearrangement joins TRBV5-4 to TRBJ2-7; 13 bases map to TRBD2. This receptor was obtained from a woman aged 18-35 years who had recovered from COVID-19. Sequencing input: PBMCs or T cells enriched from blood (not recorded which). CDR3 sequence reads: CASSLGGLAGVGEQYF. The CDR3 DNA reads as TGTGCCAGCAGCCTAGGAGGACTAGCGGGAGTGGGGGAGCAGTACTTC. Full variable domain (outside the CDR3, taken from reference TRBV5-4 and TRBJ2-7): ETGVTQSPTHLIKTRGQQVTLRCSSQSGHNTVSWYQQALGQGPQFIFQYYREEENGRGNFPPRFSGLQFPNYSSELNVNALELDDSALYLCASSLGGLAGVGEQYFGPGTRLTVT.